The TCR beta chain described here comes from a study of blood T cells in healthy people across ages. Study results and limitations: The long-lived group displayed more naive CD4+ cells, plus higher diversity, than the aged donors did. Per-million-T-cell TCR beta diversity fell roughly linearly with age.

This clonotype has a handful of counts. Antigen: not known. Through a sample-barcoded 5' primer and a J-beta primer mix, a second PCR was run for roughly 6 to 12 cycles. Paired-end reads containing CDR3 totaled no fewer than 3 million for each sample. TCRdb itself ran the 5' RACE reads through MiXCR, one entry per CDR3 protein. The sample yields 1.6 million or so distinct CDR3 sequences, about 31% seen once. Healthy Russian Caucasian donors spanned ages about 6 to 90 years. The sequence was obtained from a woman aged 25 to 39 in good health. Specimen: blood.

CDR3 bases: TGTGCCAGCAACCGCGGGACAGGGGGTTATGGCTACACCTTC. Protein product: CASNRGTGGYGYTF. The J gene is TRBJ1-2, the V gene TRBV2, with 11 bases matching TRBD1. The CDR3 totals 14 residues. Germline-derived CDR1 and CDR2 are SNHLY and FYNNEI. Trimming cost V 7 bases and J 5 bases; bases outside gene matches: 6.